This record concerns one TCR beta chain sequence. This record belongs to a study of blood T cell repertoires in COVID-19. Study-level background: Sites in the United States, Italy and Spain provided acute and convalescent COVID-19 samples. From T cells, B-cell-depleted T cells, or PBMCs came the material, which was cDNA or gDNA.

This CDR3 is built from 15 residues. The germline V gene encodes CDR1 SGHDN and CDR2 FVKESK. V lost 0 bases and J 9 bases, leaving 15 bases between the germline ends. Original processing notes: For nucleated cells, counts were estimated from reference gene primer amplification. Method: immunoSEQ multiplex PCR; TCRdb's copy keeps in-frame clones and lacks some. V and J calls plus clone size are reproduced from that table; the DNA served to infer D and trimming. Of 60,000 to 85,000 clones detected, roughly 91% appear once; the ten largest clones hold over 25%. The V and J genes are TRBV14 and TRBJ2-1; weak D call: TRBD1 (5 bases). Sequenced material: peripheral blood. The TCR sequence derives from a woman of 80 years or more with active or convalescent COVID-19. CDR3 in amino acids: CASSQERLGAGEQFF. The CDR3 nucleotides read TGTGCCAGCAGCCAAGAACGATTAGGGGCCGGTGAGCAGTTCTTC.